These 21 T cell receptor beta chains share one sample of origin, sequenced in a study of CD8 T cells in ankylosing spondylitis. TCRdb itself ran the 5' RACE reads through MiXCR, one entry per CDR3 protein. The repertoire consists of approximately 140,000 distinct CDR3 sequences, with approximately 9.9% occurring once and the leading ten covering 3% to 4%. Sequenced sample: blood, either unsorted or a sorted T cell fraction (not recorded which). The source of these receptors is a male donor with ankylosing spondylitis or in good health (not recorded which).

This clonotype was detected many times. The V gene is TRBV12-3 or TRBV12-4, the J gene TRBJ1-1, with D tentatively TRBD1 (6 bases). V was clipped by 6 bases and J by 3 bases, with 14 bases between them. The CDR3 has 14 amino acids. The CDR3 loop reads CASRRQGTDTEAFF. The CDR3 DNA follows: TGTGCCAGCAGAAGGCAGGGGACCGACACTGAAGCTTTCTTT.

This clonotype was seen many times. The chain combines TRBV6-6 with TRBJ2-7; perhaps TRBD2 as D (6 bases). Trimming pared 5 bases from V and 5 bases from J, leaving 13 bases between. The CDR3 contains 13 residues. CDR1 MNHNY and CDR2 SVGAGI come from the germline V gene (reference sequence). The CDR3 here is CASSGLGGNEQYF. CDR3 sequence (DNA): TGTGCCAGCAGTGGATTGGGGGGAAACGAGCAGTACTTC.

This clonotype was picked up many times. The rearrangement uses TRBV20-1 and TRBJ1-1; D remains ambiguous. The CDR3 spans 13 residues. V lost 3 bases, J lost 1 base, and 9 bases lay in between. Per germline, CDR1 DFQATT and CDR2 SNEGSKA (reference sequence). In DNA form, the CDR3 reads TGCAGTGCTAGTGGCAGGACGAACACTGAAGCTTTCTTT. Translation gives CSASGRTNTEAFF.

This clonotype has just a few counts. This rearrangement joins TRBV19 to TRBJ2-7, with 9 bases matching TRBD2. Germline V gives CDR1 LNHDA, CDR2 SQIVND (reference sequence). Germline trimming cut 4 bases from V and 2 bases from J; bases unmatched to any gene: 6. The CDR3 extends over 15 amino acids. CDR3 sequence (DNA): TGTGCCAGTAGTACCCCTAGCGGGGCCACCTACGAGCAGTACTTC. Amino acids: CASSTPSGATYEQYF.

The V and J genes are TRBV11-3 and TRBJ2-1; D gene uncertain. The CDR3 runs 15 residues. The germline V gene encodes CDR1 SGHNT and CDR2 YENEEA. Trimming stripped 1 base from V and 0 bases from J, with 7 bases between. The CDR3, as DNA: TGTGCCAGCAGCTTAGGGTTGAGCTCCTACAATGAGCAGTTCTTC. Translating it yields CASSLGLSSYNEQFF.

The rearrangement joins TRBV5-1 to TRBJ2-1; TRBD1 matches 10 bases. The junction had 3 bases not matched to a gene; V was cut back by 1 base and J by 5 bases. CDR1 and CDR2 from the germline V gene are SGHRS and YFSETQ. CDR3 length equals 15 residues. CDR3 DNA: TGCGCCAGCAGCTTGCGGGACAGGGGCGACAATGAGCAGTTCTTC. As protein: CASSLRDRGDNEQFF.

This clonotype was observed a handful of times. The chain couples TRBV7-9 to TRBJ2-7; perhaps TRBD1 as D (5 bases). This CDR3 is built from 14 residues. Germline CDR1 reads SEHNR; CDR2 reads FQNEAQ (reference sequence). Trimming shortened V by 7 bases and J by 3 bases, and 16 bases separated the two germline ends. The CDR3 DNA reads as TGTGCCAGCACCCCGCGAGGACATGTCTACGAGCAGTACTTC. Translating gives CASTPRGHVYEQYF.

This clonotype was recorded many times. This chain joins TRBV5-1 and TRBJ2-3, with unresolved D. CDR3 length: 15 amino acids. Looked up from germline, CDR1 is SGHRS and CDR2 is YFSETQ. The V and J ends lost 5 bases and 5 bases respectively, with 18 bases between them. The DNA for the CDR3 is TGCGCCAGCAGGACGAGTGGGCCGATTGGAGATACGCAGTATTTT. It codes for CASRTSGPIGDTQYF.

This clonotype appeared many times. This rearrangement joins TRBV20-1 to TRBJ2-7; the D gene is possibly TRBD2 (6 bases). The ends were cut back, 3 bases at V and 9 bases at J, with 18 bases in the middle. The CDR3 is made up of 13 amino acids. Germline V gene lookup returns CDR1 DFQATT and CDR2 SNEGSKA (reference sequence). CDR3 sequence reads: CSASWVEGRAQYF. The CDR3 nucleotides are TGCAGTGCTAGTTGGGTGGAGGGAAGGGCGCAGTACTTC.

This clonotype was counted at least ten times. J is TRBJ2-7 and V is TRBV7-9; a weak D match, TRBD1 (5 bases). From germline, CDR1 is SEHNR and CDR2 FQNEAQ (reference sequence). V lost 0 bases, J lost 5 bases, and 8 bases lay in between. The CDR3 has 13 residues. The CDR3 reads CASSLAGQDEQYF. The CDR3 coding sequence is TGTGCCAGCAGCTTAGCGGGGCAAGACGAGCAGTACTTC.

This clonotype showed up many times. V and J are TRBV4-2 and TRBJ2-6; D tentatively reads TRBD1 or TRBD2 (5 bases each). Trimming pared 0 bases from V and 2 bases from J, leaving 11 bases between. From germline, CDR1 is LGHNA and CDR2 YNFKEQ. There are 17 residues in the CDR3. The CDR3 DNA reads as TGTGCCAGCAGCCAAGATGGGGGTGCCACTGGGGCCAACGTCCTGACTTTC. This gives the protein CASSQDGGATGANVLTF.

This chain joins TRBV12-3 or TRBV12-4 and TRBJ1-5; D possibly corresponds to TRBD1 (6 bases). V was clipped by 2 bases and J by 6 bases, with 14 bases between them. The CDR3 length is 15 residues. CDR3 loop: CASSLWGAKVQPQHF. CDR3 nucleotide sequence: TGTGCCAGCAGTTTATGGGGGGCAAAGGTTCAGCCCCAGCATTTT.

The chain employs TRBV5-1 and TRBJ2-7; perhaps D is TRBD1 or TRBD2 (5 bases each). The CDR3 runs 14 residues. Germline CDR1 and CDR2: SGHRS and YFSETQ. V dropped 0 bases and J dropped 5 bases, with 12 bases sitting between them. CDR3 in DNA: TGCGCCAGCAGCTTGGGGGACCGTGCCCACGAGCAGTACTTC. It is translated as CASSLGDRAHEQYF.

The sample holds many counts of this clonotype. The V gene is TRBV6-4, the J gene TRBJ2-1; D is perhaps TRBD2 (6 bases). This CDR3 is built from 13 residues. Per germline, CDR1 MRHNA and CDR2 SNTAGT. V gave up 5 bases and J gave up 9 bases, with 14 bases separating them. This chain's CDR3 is CASSYRLVSEQFF. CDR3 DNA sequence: TGTGCCAGCAGTTATAGACTAGTCTCTGAGCAGTTCTTC.

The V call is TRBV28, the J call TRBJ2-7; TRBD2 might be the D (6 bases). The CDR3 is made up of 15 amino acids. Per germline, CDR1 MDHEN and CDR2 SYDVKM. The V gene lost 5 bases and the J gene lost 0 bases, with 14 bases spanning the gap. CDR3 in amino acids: CASSIRRGLSYEQYF. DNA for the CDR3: TGTGCCAGCAGTATAAGGAGGGGTCTCTCCTACGAGCAGTACTTC.

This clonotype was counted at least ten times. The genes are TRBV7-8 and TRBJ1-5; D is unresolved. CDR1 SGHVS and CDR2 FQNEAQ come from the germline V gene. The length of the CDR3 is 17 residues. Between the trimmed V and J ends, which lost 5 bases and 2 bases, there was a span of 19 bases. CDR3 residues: CASSARGYPLGNQPQHF. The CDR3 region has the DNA TGTGCCAGCAGCGCCCGGGGTTATCCTCTGGGCAATCAGCCCCAGCATTTT.

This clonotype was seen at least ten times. CDR3 bases: TGCAGTGCTATTCAGGGGTCCTACGAGCAGTACTTC. It codes for CSAIQGSYEQYF. The J gene is TRBJ2-7, the V gene TRBV20-1; TRBD1 is a possible D gene (6 bases). The CDR3 is made up of 12 amino acids. V was trimmed by 4 bases and J by 1 base, leaving 8 bases between them. CDR1 DFQATT and CDR2 SNEGSKA come from the germline V gene (reference sequence).

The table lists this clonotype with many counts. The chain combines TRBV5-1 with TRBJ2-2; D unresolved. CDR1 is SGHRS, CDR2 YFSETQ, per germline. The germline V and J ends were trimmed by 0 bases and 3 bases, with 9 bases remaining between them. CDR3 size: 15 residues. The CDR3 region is CASSLETADTGELFF. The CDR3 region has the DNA TGCGCCAGCAGCTTGGAAACGGCTGACACCGGGGAGCTGTTTTTT.

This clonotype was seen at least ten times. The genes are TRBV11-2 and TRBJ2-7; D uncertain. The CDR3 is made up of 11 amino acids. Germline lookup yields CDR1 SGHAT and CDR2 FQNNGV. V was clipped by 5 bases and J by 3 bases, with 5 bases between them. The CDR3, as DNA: TGTGCCAGCAGCGCAAGCTACGAGCAGTACTTC. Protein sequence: CASSASYEQYF.

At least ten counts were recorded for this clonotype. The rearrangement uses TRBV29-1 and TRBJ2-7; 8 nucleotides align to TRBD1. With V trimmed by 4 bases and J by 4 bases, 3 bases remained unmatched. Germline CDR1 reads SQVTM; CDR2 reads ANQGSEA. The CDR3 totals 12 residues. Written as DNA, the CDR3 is TGCAGCGTTGGGAGGACAGGGTACGAGCAGTACTTC. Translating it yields CSVGRTGYEQYF.

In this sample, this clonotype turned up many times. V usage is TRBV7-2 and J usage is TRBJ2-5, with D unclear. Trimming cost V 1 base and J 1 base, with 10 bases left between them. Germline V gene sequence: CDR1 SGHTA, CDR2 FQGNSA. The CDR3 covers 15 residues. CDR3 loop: CASSLVVMVQETQYF. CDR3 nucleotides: TGTGCCAGCAGCTTAGTGGTCATGGTCCAAGAGACCCAGTACTTC. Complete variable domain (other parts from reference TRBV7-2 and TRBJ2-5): GAGVSQSPSNKVTEKGKDVELRCDPISGHTALYWYRQSLGQGLEFLIYFQGNSAPDKSGLPSDRFSAERTGGSVSTLTIQRTQQEDSAVYLCASSLVVMVQETQYFGPGTRLLVL.